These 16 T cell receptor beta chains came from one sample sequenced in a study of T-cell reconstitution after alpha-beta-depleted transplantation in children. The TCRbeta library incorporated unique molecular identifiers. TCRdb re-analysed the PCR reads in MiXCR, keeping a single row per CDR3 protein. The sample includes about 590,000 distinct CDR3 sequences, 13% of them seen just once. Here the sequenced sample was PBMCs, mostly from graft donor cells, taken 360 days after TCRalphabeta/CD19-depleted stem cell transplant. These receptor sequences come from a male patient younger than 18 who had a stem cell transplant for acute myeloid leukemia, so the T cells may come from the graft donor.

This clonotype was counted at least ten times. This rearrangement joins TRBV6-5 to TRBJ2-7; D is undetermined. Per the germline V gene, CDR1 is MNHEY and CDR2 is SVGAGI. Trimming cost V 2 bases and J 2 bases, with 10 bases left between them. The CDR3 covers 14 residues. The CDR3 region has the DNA TGTGCCAGCAGTTACGTGGCAGGAGCCTACGAGCAGTACTTC. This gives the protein CASSYVAGAYEQYF.

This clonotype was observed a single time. The CDR3 sequence: CASSSIFITGTSGETQYF. The CDR3 nucleotides read TGTGCCAGCAGCTCAATTTTTATTACCGGGACTAGCGGAGAGACCCAGTACTTC. V is TRBV5-4 and J is TRBJ2-5; 11 nucleotides agree with TRBD2. CDR3 length: 18 residues. Germline CDR1 is SGHNT and CDR2 is YYREEE (reference sequence). Germline trimming cut 3 bases from V and 4 bases from J; bases unmatched to any gene: 14.

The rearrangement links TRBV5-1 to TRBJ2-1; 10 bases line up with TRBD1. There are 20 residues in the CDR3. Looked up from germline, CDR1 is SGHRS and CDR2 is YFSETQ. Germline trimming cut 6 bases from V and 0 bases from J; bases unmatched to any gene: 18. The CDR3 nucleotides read TGCGCCAGCAATCTCCTAGACAGGGGGCGAGCGGGCAGCTCCTACAATGAGCAGTTCTTC. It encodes CASNLLDRGRAGSSYNEQFF.

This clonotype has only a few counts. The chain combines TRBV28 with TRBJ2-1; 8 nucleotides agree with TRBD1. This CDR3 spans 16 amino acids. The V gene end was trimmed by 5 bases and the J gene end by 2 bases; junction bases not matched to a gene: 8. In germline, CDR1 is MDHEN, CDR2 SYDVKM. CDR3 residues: CASSASGTGTYNEQFF. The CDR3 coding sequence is TGTGCCAGCAGTGCCTCCGGGACAGGCACCTACAATGAGCAGTTCTTC.

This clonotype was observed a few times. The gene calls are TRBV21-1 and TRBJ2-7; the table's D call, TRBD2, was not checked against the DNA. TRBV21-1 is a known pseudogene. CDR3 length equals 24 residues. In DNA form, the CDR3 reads TGTGCCAGCAGCATCCTCCCCGGGGAGGAACGGGGGACTAGCGGGAGCTTTCCCCCCTACGAGCAGTACTTC. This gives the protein CASSILPGEERGTSGSFPPYEQYF.

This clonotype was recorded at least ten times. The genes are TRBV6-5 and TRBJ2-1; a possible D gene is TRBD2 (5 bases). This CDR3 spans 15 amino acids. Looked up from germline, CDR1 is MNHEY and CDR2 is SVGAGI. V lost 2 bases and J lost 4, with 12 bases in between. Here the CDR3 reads CASSYDAGIYNEQFF. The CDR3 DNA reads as TGTGCCAGCAGTTACGATGCGGGTATTTACAATGAGCAGTTCTTC.

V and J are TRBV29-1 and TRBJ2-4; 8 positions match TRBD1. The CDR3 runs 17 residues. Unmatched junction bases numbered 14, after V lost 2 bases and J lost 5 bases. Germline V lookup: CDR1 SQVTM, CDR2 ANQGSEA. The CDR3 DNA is TGCAGCGTTGAAAGCGTCGGGACAGGTAGTGTGCAAAACATTCAGTACTTC. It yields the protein CSVESVGTGSVQNIQYF.

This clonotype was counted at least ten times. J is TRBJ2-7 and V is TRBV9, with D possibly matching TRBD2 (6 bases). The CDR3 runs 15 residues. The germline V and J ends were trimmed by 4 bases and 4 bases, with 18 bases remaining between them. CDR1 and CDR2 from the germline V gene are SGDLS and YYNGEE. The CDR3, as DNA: TGTGCCAGCAGCCTAACGTCTAGCGCGGCTTACGAGCAGTACTTC. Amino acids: CASSLTSSAAYEQYF.

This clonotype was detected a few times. Written as DNA, the CDR3 is TGTGCCTGGAGTCTAACCCTTTCATACAATGAGCAGTTCTTC. It yields the protein CAWSLTLSYNEQFF. This chain uses TRBV30 with TRBJ2-1; no clear D gene. Germline CDR1 and CDR2: GTSNPN and SVGIG (reference sequence). The CDR3 has 14 residues. V was clipped by 2 bases and J by 4 bases, with 12 bases between them.

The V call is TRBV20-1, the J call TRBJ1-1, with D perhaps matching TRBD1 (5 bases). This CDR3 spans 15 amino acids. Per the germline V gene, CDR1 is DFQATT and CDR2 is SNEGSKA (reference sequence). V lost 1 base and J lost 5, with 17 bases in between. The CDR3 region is CSARARRGIRTEAFF. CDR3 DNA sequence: TGCAGTGCTAGAGCCCGGCGGGGGATTAGGACTGAAGCTTTCTTT.

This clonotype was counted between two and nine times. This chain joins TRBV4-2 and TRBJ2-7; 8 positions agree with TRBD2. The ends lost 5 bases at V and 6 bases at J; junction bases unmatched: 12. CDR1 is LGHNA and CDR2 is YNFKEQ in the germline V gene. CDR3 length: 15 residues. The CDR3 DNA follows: TGTGCCAGCAGCTCGCCCGATGGACTAGCTAGCGAGCAGTACTTC. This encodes CASSSPDGLASEQYF.

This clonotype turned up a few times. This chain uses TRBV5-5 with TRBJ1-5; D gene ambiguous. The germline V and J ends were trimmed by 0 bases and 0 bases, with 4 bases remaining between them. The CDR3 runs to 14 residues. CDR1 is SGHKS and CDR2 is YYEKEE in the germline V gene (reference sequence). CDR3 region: CASSLDHSNQPQHF. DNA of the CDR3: TGTGCCAGCAGCTTGGATCATAGCAATCAGCCCCAGCATTTT. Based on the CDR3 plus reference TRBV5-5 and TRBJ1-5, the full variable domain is DAGVTQSPTHLIKTRGQQVTLRCSPISGHKSVSWYQQVLGQGPQFIFQYYEKEERGRGNFPDRFSARQFPNYSSELNVNALLLGDSALYLCASSLDHSNQPQHFGDGTRLSIL.

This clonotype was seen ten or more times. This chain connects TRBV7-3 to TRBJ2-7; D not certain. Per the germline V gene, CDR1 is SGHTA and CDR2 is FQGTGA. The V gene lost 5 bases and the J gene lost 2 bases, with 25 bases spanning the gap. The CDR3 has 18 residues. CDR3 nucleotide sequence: TGTGCCAGCAGCGCTTATAGAGTGGTGGCAGGAGAAACCTACGAGCAGTACTTC. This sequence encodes CASSAYRVVAGETYEQYF.

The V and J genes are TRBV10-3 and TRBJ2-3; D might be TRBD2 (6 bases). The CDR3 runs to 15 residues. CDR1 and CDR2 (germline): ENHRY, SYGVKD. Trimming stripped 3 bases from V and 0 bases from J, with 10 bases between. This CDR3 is CAISDGRESTDTQYF. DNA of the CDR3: TGTGCCATCAGTGATGGGCGGGAAAGCACAGATACGCAGTATTTT.

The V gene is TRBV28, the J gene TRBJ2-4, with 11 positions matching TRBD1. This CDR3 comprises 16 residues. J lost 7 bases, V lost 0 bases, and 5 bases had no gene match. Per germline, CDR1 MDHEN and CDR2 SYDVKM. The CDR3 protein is CASSLWDGQGANIQYF. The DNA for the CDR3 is TGTGCCAGCAGTTTATGGGACGGACAGGGGGCGAACATTCAGTACTTC.

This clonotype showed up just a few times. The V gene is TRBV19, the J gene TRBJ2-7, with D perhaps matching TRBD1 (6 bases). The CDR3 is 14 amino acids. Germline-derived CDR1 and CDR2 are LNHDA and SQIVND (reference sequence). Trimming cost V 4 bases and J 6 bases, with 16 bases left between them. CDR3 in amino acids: CASSNRDTGREQYF. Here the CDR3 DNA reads TGTGCCAGTAGTAACCGGGACACCGGCCGCGAGCAGTACTTC.